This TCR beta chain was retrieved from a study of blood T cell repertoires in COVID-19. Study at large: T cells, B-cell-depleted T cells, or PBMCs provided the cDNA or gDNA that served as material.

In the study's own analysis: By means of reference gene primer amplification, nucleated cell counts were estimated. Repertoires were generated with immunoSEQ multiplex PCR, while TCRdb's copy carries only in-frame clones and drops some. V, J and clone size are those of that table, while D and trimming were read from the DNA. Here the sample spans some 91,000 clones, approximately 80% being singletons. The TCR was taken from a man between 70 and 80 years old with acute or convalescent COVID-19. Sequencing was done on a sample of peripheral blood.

The CDR3 sequence is CASSLNQDRTSPLHF. CDR3 coding DNA: TGTGCCAGCAGCTTAAACCAGGACAGGACTTCACCCCTCCACTTT. V and J are TRBV7-2 and TRBJ1-6; 7 bases map to TRBD1. The trim removed 2 bases at V and 9 bases at J, leaving 7 bases unmatched. This CDR3 contains 15 residues. Germline values: CDR1 SGHTA, CDR2 FQGNSA. The complete variable domain, with remaining parts taken from reference TRBV7-2 and TRBJ1-6, reads GAGVSQSPSNKVTEKGKDVELRCDPISGHTALYWYRQSLGQGLEFLIYFQGNSAPDKSGLPSDRFSAERTGGSVSTLTIQRTQQEDSAVYLCASSLNQDRTSPLHFGNGTRLTVT.